This T cell receptor (beta chain) was recovered during a study of tumor-infiltrating lymphocytes in localized non-small cell lung cancer. Overall study results and limits: TCR sequencing covered a subset of patients with enough tissue.

The assay was immunoSEQ multiplex PCR, and TCRdb's table has in-frame clones only and misses some. This sample has 15,000 to 16,000 clones, with 69% found just once. Germline V gene lookup returns CDR1 SGDLS and CDR2 YYNGEE. The CDR3 contains 15 residues. Trimming removed 0 bases from V and 3 bases from J; junction bases left unmatched: 5. With regard to this clone: Its matching antigen is unknown.

The clonotype originates from a human donor with non-small cell lung cancer. The chain combines TRBV9 with TRBJ2-7; TRBD1 matches at 8 bases. The material sequenced was lung tumor tissue. CDR3 sequence reads: CASSVVDRADYEQYF. CDR3 DNA sequence: TGTGCCAGCAGCGTAGTGGACAGGGCAGACTACGAGCAGTACTTC. The entire variable domain, with the rest obtained from reference TRBV9 and TRBJ2-7, is as follows: DSGVTQTPKHLITATGQRVTLRCSPRSGDLSVYWYQQSLDQGLQFLIQYYNGEERAKGNILERFSAQQFPDLHSELNLSSLELGDSALYFCASSVVDRADYEQYFGPGTRLTVT.